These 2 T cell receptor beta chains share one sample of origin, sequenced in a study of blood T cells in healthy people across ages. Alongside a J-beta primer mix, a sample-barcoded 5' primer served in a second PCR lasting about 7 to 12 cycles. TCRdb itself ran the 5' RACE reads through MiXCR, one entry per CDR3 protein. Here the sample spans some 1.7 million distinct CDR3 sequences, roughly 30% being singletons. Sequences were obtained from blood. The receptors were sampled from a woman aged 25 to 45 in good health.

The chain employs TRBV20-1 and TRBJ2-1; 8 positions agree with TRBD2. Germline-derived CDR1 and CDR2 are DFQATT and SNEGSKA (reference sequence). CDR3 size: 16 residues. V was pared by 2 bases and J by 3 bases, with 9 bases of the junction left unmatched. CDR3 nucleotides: TGCAGTGCTAGAACGGCCAGCGGGAGAAGCTACAATGAGCAGTTCTTC. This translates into CSARTASGRSYNEQFF.

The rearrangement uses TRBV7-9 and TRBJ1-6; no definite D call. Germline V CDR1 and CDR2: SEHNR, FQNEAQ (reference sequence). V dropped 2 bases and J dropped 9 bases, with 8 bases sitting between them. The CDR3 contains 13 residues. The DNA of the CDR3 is TGTGCCAGCAGCTTATTAAGTGGTTCACCCCTCCACTTT. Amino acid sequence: CASSLLSGSPLHF.